The 21 T cell receptor beta chains in this list originate from one sample, sequenced in a study of shared clonotypes between healthy human individuals. Method: immunoSEQ multiplex PCR; TCRdb's copy keeps in-frame clones and lacks some. This sample has about 480,000 clones, with about four fifths found just once. The material sequenced was PBMCs. All receptors come from a woman aged 35 to 49 in good health. Some clones in this sample may be carry-over from other donors' samples.

The chain couples TRBV25-1 to TRBJ2-1; 9 bases are shared with TRBD2. Germline trimming cut 3 bases from V and 4 bases from J; bases unmatched to any gene: 13. The CDR3 length is 18 residues. In germline, CDR1 is MGHDK, CDR2 SYGVNS. The CDR3 DNA is TGTGCCAGCAGTGATGGGATAGCAGCGGGAGGTTTGTACAATGAGCAGTTCTTC. Its translation is CASSDGIAAGGLYNEQFF.

The rearrangement uses TRBV27 and TRBJ2-3; 12 bases agree with TRBD2. Germline V gene data show CDR1 as MNHEY and CDR2 as SMNVEV (reference sequence). The CDR3 is 17 amino acids. Trimming took 3 bases from V and 1 from J; bases not matched to a gene: 5. The CDR3 sequence is CASSFYGLAGRTDTQYF. As DNA, the CDR3 is TGTGCCAGCAGTTTCTACGGACTAGCGGGGCGCACAGATACGCAGTATTTT.

This clone was observed a single time. The CDR3 here is CASSLVSRGDYSYEQYF. DNA for the CDR3: TGTGCCAGCAGCTTGGTGTCCCGTGGGGACTACTCCTACGAGCAGTACTTC. V usage is TRBV5-6 and J usage is TRBJ2-7, with 7 bases that match TRBD2. The CDR3 extends over 17 amino acids. V shed 0 bases and J 0 bases; nucleotides not matched to a gene: 9. The V gene's germline CDR1 is SGHDT and CDR2 YYEEEE.

This clone was seen only once. J is TRBJ2-5 and V is TRBV7-2; D possibly matches TRBD1 or TRBD2 (5 bases each). CDR3 length: 15 amino acids. Trimming took 4 bases from V and 5 from J, leaving 17 bases between them. Looked up from germline, CDR1 is SGHTA and CDR2 is FQGNSA. Here the CDR3 reads CASSSAGSKGETQYF. CDR3 DNA: TGTGCCAGCAGCTCCGCGGGCTCCAAGGGGGAGACCCAGTACTTC.

The genes are TRBV9 and TRBJ2-2; D not certain. Germline loops: CDR1 SGDLS, CDR2 YYNGEE. The CDR3 is made up of 15 amino acids. The V end was cut by 0 bases, the J end by 1 base, with 7 bases between. The CDR3 DNA reads TGTGCCAGCAGCGTAGCCCGGAGGAACACCGGGGAGCTGTTTTTT. Translating gives CASSVARRNTGELFF.

The rearrangement joins TRBV6-1 to TRBJ2-1; 9 nucleotides agree with TRBD2. V dropped 3 bases and J dropped 15; count of bases not matched to a gene: 12. The CDR3 totals 14 residues. CDR1 is MNHNS, CDR2 SASEGT, per germline. The CDR3 reads CASSEQVAGEVPFF. The CDR3 DNA reads TGTGCCAGCAGTGAGCAAGTAGCGGGAGAGGTTCCGTTCTTC.

V usage is TRBV4-1 and J usage is TRBJ2-4; D is unresolved. Germline CDR1 MGHRA, CDR2 YSYEKL. The CDR3 covers 16 residues. The V end lost 1 base, the J end lost 0 bases, and 10 bases lay between the germline ends. CDR3 sequence: CASSQAASLAKNIQYF. The CDR3 coding sequence is TGCGCCAGCAGCCAAGCGGCCAGTTTAGCCAAAAACATTCAGTACTTC.

This chain joins TRBV28 and TRBJ2-1; possibly TRBD1 for D (6 bases). The CDR3 consists of 14 residues. Germline V lookup: CDR1 MDHEN, CDR2 SYDVKM. Trimming removed 3 bases at V and 4 bases at J, with 10 bases between. The CDR3 DNA follows: TGTGCCAGCAGTTTGCGGACAGAGTACAATGAGCAGTTCTTC. Translation gives CASSLRTEYNEQFF.

The rearrangement joins TRBV2 to TRBJ1-3; 9 nucleotides agree with TRBD1. Germline CDR1 and CDR2: SNHLY and FYNNEI. Trimming removed 5 bases from V and 4 bases from J; junction bases left unmatched: 6. CDR3 length: 15 amino acids. CDR3 nucleotides: TGTGCCAGCAGTCCACAGGGGGCTTTAGGAAACACCATATATTTT. Translating gives CASSPQGALGNTIYF.

As concerns this clone: The same CDR3 also results from other DNA sequences found in this sample. V gene TRBV10-3 combines with J gene TRBJ1-2; no reliable D call. Trimming cost V 2 bases and J 4 bases, with 8 bases left between them. The CDR3 contains 13 residues. The germline gives CDR1 ENHRY, CDR2 SYGVKD. The CDR3 DNA follows: TGTGCCATCAGTGAGGGACGGGGCTATGGCTACACCTTC. Its translation: CAISEGRGYGYTF.

V is TRBV4-1 and J is TRBJ2-3; D ambiguous. Germline V gives CDR1 MGHRA, CDR2 YSYEKL. V was cut by 7 bases and J by 2 bases, with 16 bases left in between. The CDR3 consists of 15 residues. In DNA form, the CDR3 reads TGCGCCAGCACTCGTTCCCCTCGGTCCACAGATACGCAGTATTTT. Its translation: CASTRSPRSTDTQYF.

Remarks on this clone: Other DNA variants within this sample encode the same CDR3. The chain has TRBV29-1 and TRBJ1-4; D unclear. This CDR3 has 13 residues. V lost 4 bases to trimming and J lost 5 bases, with 11 bases between them. Germline assignment: CDR1 SQVTM and CDR2 ANQGSEA. The CDR3 reads CSVGKATNEKLFF. For the CDR3, the DNA is TGCAGCGTTGGTAAAGCCACCAATGAAAAACTGTTTTTT.

This clone was found many times. This rearrangement joins TRBV4-1 to TRBJ1-2; D not resolved. Between the trimmed V and J ends, which lost 0 bases and 4 bases, there was a span of 6 bases. This CDR3 is built from 13 residues. Germline CDR1 is MGHRA and CDR2 is YSYEKL. CDR3 coding DNA: TGCGCCAGCAGCCAAGAGGGGTTCTATGGCTACACCTTC. As protein: CASSQEGFYGYTF.

This clone was detected only a few times. The chain recombines TRBV6-1 with TRBJ1-3, with D possibly matching TRBD1 (5 bases). The germline V gene has CDR1 MNHNS and CDR2 SASEGT. V shed 4 bases and J shed 2 bases, with 9 bases lying between them. CDR3 size: 14 residues. This CDR3 is CASSAGSAGNTIYF. CDR3 coding DNA: TGTGCCAGCAGTGCAGGGAGCGCTGGAAACACCATATATTTT.

This rearrangement joins TRBV30 to TRBJ2-1, with D uncertain. The CDR3 runs 12 residues. Trimming removed 2 bases from V and 4 bases from J, with 6 bases in between. Germline V gene lookup returns CDR1 GTSNPN and CDR2 SVGIG (reference sequence). As DNA, the CDR3 is TGTGCCTGGAGTCCCGAATACAATGAGCAGTTCTTC. The encoded protein is CAWSPEYNEQFF.

This chain connects TRBV19 to TRBJ1-1; possible D gene TRBD1, 6 bases. V shed 5 bases and J shed 1 base, with 11 bases lying between them. The CDR3 length is 14 residues. CDR1 and CDR2 from the germline V gene are LNHDA and SQIVND (reference sequence). The CDR3 here is CASSRRQENTEAFF. CDR3 nucleotides: TGTGCCAGTAGTCGGCGACAGGAGAACACTGAAGCTTTCTTT. The full variable domain, rest sourced from reference TRBV19 and TRBJ1-1, is DGGITQSPKYLFRKEGQNVTLSCEQNLNHDAMYWYRQDPGQGLRLIYYSQIVNDFQKGDIAEGYSVSREKKESFPLTVTSAQKNPTAFYLCASSRRQENTEAFFGQGTRLTVV.

The rearrangement joins TRBV4-1 to TRBJ2-1; D tentatively fits TRBD1 or TRBD2 (5 bases each). V shed 3 bases and J shed 15 bases, with 18 bases lying between them. The CDR3 spans 13 residues. Germline V gene sequence: CDR1 MGHRA, CDR2 YSYEKL. The CDR3 coding sequence is TGCGCCAGCAGCCAGGGAGCCGGGACCCAGCCGTTCTTC. It specifies CASSQGAGTQPFF.

The CDR3 loop reads CASSFKGGPNTGELFF. In nucleotides, the CDR3 is TGCGCCAGCAGCTTCAAGGGAGGGCCTAACACCGGGGAGCTGTTTTTT. This rearrangement joins TRBV5-1 to TRBJ2-2; 7 bases fit TRBD2. CDR1 is SGHRS and CDR2 is YFSETQ in the germline V gene. The V gene end was trimmed by 2 bases and the J gene end by 2 bases; junction bases not matched to a gene: 6. CDR3 length equals 16 residues.

Only a few counts were recorded for this clone. The chain couples TRBV5-4 to TRBJ1-1, with a weak D call TRBD1 (5 bases). This CDR3 spans 14 amino acids. The germline CDR1 and CDR2 sequences are SGHNT and YYREEE (reference sequence). V was cut by 2 bases and J by 4 bases, with 12 bases left in between. Here the CDR3 DNA reads TGTGCCAGCAGCTTTGGGGCAGCACCCACTGAAGCTTTCTTT. This encodes CASSFGAAPTEAFF.

This rearrangement joins TRBV9 to TRBJ2-1, with 8 bases aligning to TRBD2. CDR3 length equals 14 residues. With 4 bases clipped from V and 12 bases from J, the junction kept 12 bases outside the gene matches. The germline V gene encodes CDR1 SGDLS and CDR2 YYNGEE. The CDR3 DNA is TGTGCCAGCAGCCCTCGTCATGGACTAGCCATGCAGTTCTTC. As protein: CASSPRHGLAMQFF. Filled out from reference TRBV9 and TRBJ2-1, the complete variable domain reads DSGVTQTPKHLITATGQRVTLRCSPRSGDLSVYWYQQSLDQGLQFLIQYYNGEERAKGNILERFSAQQFPDLHSELNLSSLELGDSALYFCASSPRHGLAMQFFGPGTRLTVL.

CDR3 sequence: CASSLEQTNYGYTF. The CDR3 bases are TGCGCCAGCAGCTTGGAACAGACGAACTATGGCTACACCTTC. V gene TRBV5-1 combines with J gene TRBJ1-2, with no clear D. Trimming took 0 bases from V and 2 from J, leaving 8 bases between them. CDR3 length: 14 amino acids. Germline V gene lookup returns CDR1 SGHRS and CDR2 YFSETQ.